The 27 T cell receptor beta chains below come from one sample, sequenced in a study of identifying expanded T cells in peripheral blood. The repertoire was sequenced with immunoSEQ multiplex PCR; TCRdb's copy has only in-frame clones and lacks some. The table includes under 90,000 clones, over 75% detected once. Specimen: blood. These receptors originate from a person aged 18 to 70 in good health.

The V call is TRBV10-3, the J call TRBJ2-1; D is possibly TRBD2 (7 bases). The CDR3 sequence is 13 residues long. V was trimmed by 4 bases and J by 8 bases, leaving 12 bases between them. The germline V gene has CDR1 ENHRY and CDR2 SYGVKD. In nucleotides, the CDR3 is TGTGCCATCAGTGGAGGGGGGGGTGATGAGCAGTTCTTC. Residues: CAISGGGGDEQFF.

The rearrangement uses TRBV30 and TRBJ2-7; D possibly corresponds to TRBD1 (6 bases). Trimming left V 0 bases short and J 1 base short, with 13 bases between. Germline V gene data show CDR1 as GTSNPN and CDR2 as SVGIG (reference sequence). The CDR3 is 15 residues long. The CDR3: CAWSVGGTQSYEQYF. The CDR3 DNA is TGTGCCTGGAGTGTAGGGGGAACCCAGTCCTACGAGCAGTACTTC.

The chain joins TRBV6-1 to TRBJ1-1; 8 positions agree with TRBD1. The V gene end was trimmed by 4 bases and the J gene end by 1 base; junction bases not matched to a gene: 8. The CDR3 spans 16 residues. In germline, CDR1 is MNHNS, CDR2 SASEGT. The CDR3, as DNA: TGTGCCAGCAGTGGCCGTACAGGGGGGGGGAACACTGAAGCTTTCTTT. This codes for CASSGRTGGGNTEAFF.

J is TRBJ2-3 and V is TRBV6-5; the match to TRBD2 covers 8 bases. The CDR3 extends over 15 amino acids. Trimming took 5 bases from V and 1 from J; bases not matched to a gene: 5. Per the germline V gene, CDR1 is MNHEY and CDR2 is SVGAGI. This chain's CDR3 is CASSVRGGGTDTQYF. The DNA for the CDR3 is TGTGCCAGCAGTGTTCGGGGGGGCGGCACAGATACGCAGTATTTT.

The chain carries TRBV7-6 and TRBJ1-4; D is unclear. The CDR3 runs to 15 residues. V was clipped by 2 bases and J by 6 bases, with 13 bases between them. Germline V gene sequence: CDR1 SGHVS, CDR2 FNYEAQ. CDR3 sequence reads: CASSLLGRFDEKLFF. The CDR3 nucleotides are TGTGCCAGCAGCTTACTGGGCAGATTTGATGAAAAACTGTTTTTT.

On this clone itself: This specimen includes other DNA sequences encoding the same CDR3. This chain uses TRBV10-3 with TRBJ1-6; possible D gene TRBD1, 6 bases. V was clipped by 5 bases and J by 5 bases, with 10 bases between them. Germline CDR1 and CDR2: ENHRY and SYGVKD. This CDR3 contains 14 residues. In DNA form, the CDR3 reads TGTGCCATCAGTCTAGGACAGAATAATTCACCCCTCCACTTT. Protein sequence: CAISLGQNNSPLHF.

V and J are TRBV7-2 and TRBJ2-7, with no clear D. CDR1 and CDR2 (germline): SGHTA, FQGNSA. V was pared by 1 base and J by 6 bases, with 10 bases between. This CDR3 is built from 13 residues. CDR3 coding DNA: TGTGCCAGCAGCTTAGTGCCCGAGGCCGAGCAGTACTTC. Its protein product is CASSLVPEAEQYF.

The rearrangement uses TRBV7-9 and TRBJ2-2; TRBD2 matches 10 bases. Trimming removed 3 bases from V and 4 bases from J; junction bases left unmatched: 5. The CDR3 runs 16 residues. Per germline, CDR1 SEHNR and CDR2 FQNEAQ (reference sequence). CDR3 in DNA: TGTGCCAGCAGCTTGGCTAGCGGGAGTTTCACCGGGGAGCTGTTTTTT. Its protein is CASSLASGSFTGELFF.

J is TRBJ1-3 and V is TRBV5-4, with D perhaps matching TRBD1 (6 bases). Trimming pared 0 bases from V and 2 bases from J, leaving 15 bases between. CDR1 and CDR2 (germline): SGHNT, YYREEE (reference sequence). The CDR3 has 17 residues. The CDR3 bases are TGTGCCAGCAGCTTGGGAGCTGGGACAATTCCTGGAAACACCATATATTTT. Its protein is CASSLGAGTIPGNTIYF.

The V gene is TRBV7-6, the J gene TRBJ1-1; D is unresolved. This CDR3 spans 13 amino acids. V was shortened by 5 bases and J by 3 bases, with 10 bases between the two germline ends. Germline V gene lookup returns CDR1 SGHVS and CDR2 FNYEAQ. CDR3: CASSLQSYTEAFF. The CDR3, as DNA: TGTGCCAGCAGCCTACAGTCCTACACTGAAGCTTTCTTT.

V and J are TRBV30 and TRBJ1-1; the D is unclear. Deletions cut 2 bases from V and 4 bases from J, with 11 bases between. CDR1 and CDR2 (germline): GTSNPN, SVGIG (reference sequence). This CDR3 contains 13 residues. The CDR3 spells CAWSWKGGTEAFF. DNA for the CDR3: TGTGCCTGGAGTTGGAAGGGTGGCACTGAAGCTTTCTTT.

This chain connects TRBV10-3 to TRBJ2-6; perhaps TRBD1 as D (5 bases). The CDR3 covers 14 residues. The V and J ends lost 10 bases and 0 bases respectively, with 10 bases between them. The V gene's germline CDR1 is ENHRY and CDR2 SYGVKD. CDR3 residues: CATKGPSGANVLTF. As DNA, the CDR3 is TGTGCCACCAAGGGGCCCTCTGGGGCCAACGTCCTGACTTTC.

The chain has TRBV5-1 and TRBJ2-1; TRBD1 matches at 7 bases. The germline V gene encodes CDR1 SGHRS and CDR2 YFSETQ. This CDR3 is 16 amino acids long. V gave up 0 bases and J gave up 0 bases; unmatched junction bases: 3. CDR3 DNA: TGCGCCAGCAGCTTGGAACAGGGGAACTCCTACAATGAGCAGTTCTTC. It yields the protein CASSLEQGNSYNEQFF.

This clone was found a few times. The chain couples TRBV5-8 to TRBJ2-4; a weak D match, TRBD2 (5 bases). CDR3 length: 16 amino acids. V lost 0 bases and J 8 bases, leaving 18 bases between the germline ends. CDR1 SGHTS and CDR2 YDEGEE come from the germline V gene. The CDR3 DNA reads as TGTGCCAGCAGCTTGGCCGGTTCGTGGGAGCCGGACATTCAGTACTTC. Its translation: CASSLAGSWEPDIQYF.

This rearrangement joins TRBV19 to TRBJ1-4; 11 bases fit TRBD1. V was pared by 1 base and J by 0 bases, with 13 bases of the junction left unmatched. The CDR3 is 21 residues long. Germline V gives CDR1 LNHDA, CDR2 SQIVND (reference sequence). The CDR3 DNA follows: TGTGCCAGTAGTATAGGACCCCGGACAGGGGGCAAGGGATCAACTAATGAAAAACTGTTTTTT. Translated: CASSIGPRTGGKGSTNEKLFF. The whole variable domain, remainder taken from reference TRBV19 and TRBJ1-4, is DGGITQSPKYLFRKEGQNVTLSCEQNLNHDAMYWYRQDPGQGLRLIYYSQIVNDFQKGDIAEGYSVSREKKESFPLTVTSAQKNPTAFYLCASSIGPRTGGKGSTNEKLFFGSGTQLSVL.

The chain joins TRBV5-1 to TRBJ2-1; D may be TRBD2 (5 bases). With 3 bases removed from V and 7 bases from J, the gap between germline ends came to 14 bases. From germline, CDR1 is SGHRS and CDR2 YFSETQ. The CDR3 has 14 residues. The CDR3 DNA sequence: TGCGCCAGCAGCTCAAACGTAGAGGGTAATGAGCAGTTCTTC. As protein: CASSSNVEGNEQFF.

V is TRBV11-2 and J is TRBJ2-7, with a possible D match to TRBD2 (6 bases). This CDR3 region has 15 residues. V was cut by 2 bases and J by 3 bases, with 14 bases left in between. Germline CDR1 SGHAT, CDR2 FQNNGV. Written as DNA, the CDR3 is TGTGCCAGCAGCTTAACGAGGGCGGGGATCTACGAGCAGTACTTC. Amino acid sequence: CASSLTRAGIYEQYF.

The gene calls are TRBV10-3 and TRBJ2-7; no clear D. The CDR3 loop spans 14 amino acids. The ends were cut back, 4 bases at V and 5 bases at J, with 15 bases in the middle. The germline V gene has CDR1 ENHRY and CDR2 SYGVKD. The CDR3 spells CAISVGDVLHEQYF. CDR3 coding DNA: TGTGCCATCAGTGTGGGCGATGTTCTCCACGAGCAGTACTTC.

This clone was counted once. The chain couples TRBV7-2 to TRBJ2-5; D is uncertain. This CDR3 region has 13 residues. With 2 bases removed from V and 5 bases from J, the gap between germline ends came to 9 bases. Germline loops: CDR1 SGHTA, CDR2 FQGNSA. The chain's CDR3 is CASSLLVSETQYF. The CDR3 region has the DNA TGTGCCAGCAGCTTACTTGTTTCGGAGACCCAGTACTTC. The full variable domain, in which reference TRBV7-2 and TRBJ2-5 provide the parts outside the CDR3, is GAGVSQSPSNKVTEKGKDVELRCDPISGHTALYWYRQSLGQGLEFLIYFQGNSAPDKSGLPSDRFSAERTGGSVSTLTIQRTQQEDSAVYLCASSLLVSETQYFGPGTRLLVL.

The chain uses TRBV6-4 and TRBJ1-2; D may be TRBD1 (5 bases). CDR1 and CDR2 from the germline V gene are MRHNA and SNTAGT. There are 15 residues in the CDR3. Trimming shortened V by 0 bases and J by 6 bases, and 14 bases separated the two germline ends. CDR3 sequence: CASSDSGGTRDGYTF. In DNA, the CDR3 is TGTGCCAGCAGTGACTCTGGAGGGACCAGGGATGGCTACACCTTC.

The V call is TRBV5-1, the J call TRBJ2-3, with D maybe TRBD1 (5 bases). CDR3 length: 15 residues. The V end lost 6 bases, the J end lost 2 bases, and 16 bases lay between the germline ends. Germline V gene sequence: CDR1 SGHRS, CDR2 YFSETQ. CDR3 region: CASTRQGSFTDTQYF. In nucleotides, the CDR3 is TGCGCCAGCACCAGGCAGGGCTCGTTCACAGATACGCAGTATTTT.

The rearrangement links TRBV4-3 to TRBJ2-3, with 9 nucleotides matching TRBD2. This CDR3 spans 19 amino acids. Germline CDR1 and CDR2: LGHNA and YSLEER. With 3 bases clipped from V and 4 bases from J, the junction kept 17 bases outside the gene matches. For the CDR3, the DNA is TGCGCCAGCAGCCAGGATCTGATTATTAGCGGGAGATCCGCAGATACGCAGTATTTT. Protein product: CASSQDLIISGRSADTQYF.

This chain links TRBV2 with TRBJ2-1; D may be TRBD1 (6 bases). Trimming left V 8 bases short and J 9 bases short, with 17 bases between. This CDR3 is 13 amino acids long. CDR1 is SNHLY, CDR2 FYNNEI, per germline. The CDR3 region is CASGYYREGEQFF. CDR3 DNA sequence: TGTGCCAGCGGCTATTACAGGGAAGGTGAGCAGTTCTTC.

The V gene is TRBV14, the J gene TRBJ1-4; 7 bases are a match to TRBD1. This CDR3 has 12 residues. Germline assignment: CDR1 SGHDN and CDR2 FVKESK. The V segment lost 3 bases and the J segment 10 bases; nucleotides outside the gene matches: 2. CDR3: CASSQYRGKLFF. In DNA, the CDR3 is TGTGCCAGCAGCCAGTACAGGGGAAAACTGTTTTTT.

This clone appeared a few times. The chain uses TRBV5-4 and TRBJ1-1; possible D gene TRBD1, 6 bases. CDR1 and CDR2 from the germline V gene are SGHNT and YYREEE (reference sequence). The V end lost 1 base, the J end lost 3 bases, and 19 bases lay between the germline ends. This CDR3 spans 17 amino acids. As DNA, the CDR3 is TGTGCCAGCAGCTTGTCAATACAGGGCCTCTTGCACACTGAAGCTTTCTTT. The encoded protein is CASSLSIQGLLHTEAFF. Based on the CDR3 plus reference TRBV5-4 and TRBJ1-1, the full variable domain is ETGVTQSPTHLIKTRGQQVTLRCSSQSGHNTVSWYQQALGQGPQFIFQYYREEENGRGNFPPRFSGLQFPNYSSELNVNALELDDSALYLCASSLSIQGLLHTEAFFGQGTRLTVV.

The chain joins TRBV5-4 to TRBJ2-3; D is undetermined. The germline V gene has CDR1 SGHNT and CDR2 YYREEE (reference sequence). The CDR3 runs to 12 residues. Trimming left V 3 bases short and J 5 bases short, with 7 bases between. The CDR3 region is CASSSPGDTQYF. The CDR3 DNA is TGTGCCAGCAGCTCGCCCGGAGATACGCAGTATTTT.

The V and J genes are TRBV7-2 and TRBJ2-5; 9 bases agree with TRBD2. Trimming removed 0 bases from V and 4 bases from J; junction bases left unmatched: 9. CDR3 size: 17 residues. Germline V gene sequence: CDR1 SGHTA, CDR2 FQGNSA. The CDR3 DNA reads TGTGCCAGCAGCTTAGCGAGTTCGCGGGGGGGCCCAGAGACCCAGTACTTC. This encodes CASSLASSRGGPETQYF.